Listed below are T cell receptor beta chains from one sample, sequenced in a study of control samples from healthy donors and cancer patients. Repertoires were generated with immunoSEQ multiplex PCR, while TCRdb's copy carries only in-frame clones and drops some. The profile shows some 40,000 clones, roughly 94% of them singletons. The sample was blood. The receptors were gathered from a man between 60 and 75 years old in good health. CDR3s include the opening cysteine and the closing phenylalanine or tryptophan. The D gene is left open where the match is weak. Size tells how often a clone was seen (once, few, many) or the class of an expanded clone, and some rows leave it out.

clone_size j_call d_call v_call cdr3_aa cdr3_nt
few TRBJ1-2 - TRBV12-3/TRBV12-4 CASSPFENYGYTF TGTGCCAGCAGCCCTTTTGAGAACTATGGCTACACCTTC
- TRBJ2-7 - TRBV3-1/TRBV3-2 CASSQNRAASYEQYF TGTGCCAGCAGCCAGAACAGGGCTGCCTCCTACGAGCAGTACTTC
few TRBJ1-5 TRBD1 TRBV6-5 CASRGQGGNQPQHF TGTGCCAGCAGGGGACAGGGTGGAAATCAGCCCCAGCATTTT
- TRBJ2-7 - TRBV11-1 CASSPGEYEQYF TGTGCCAGCAGCCCAGGGGAATACGAGCAGTACTTC
- TRBJ2-1 - TRBV11-3 CASSLDSYNEQFF TGTGCCAGCAGCTTAGACTCCTACAATGAGCAGTTCTTC
- TRBJ1-5 - TRBV5-1 CASSITSNQPQHF TGCGCCAGCAGCATCACTAGCAATCAGCCCCAGCATTTT
- TRBJ2-2 TRBD1 TRBV4-1 CASSQDLWDRVHTGELFF TGCGCCAGCAGCCAAGATCTTTGGGACAGGGTCCACACCGGGGAGCTGTTTTTT
- TRBJ1-3 - TRBV18 CASYSGNSGNTIYF TGTGCCAGCTACTCCGGGAACTCTGGAAACACCATATATTTT
once TRBJ1-1 - TRBV7-9 CASSYVKRSGGWYTEAFF TGTGCCAGCAGCTACGTTAAAAGATCCGGGGGCTGGTACACTGAAGCTTTCTTT
- TRBJ1-1 - TRBV13 CASILRVQGTEAFF TGTGCCAGCATCCTCAGGGTACAGGGCACTGAAGCTTTCTTT
- TRBJ2-7 - TRBV4-2 CASSQGGDIRYEQYF TGTGCCAGCAGCCAAGGCGGTGACATCCGCTACGAGCAGTACTTC
- TRBJ1-5 - TRBV19 CARPGDGSNQPQHF TGTGCCAGACCCGGGGATGGTAGCAATCAGCCCCAGCATTTT
- TRBJ2-5 - TRBV29-1 CSTQPGSQETQYF TGCAGCACTCAGCCAGGGAGCCAAGAGACCCAGTACTTC
- TRBJ2-5 - TRBV19 CASSGVDSRETQYF TGTGCCAGTAGTGGGGTGGACAGCCGAGAGACCCAGTACTTC
- TRBJ2-7 - TRBV21-1 CASSKKGTSGPYEQYF TGTGCCAGCAGCAAAAAGGGGACTAGCGGCCCCTACGAGCAGTACTTC
- TRBJ1-6 - TRBV3-1/TRBV3-2 CASSPSFSPLHF TGTGCCAGCAGCCCTTCTTTTTCGCCCCTCCACTTT
- TRBJ2-3 - TRBV2 CASSPGAPGAFF TGTGCCAGCAGTCCAGGGGCGCCGGGGGCCTTTTTT
- TRBJ1-4 - TRBV9 CASSPSGATSRATNEKLFF TGTGCCAGCAGCCCCTCAGGGGCGACCTCCCGCGCAACTAATGAAAAACTGTTTTTT
- TRBJ1-3 - TRBV5-1 CASSIDLSTSGNTIYF TGCGCCAGCAGCATCGACCTGTCCACCTCTGGAAACACCATATATTTT
- TRBJ2-2 TRBD2 TRBV19 CATQRKREGTGELFF TGTGCGACCCAGAGGAAGCGGGAGGGCACCGGGGAGCTGTTTTTT
- TRBJ2-2 TRBD2 TRBV3-1/TRBV3-2 CASSQVQLAGVNTGELFF TGTGCCAGCAGCCAAGTACAACTAGCGGGAGTGAACACCGGGGAGCTGTTTTTT
- TRBJ2-2 TRBD2 TRBV7-9 CASSPTSGRANTGELFF TGTGCCAGCAGTCCAACTAGCGGGAGGGCGAACACCGGGGAGCTGTTTTTT
- TRBJ1-5 - TRBV18 CASSLGGGGNQPQHF TGTGCCAGCTCCCTAGGCGGGGGCGGCAATCAGCCCCAGCATTTT
once TRBJ1-1 TRBD1 TRBV24-1 CATTRGANTEAFF TGTGCCACCACCAGGGGGGCTAACACTGAAGCTTTCTTT
few TRBJ1-6 - TRBV11-3 CASSSRDSYNSPLHF TGTGCCAGCAGCTCCCGGGACTCCTATAATTCACCCCTCCACTTT
- TRBJ2-4 TRBD2 TRBV7-2 CASSLGLAGFLDIQYF TGTGCCAGCAGCTTAGGACTAGCGGGATTTTTGGACATTCAGTACTTC
- TRBJ2-7 TRBD1 TRBV24-1 CATSEGRDRGPHEQYF TGTGCCACCAGTGAGGGAAGGGACAGGGGGCCCCACGAGCAGTACTTC
once TRBJ2-4 - TRBV19 CASSPPAKNIQYF TGTGCCAGTAGTCCCCCAGCCAAAAACATTCAGTACTTC
- TRBJ1-1 - TRBV29-1 CSVVGGDKKLGTEAFF TGCAGCGTTGTAGGGGGGGACAAAAAACTGGGGACTGAAGCTTTCTTT
- TRBJ2-5 - TRBV6-5 CASNPMGLGEETQYF TGTGCCAGCAATCCAATGGGGTTAGGGGAGGAGACCCAGTACTTC
- TRBJ1-1 - TRBV9 CASSVAGWGGNTEAFF TGTGCCAGCAGCGTAGCCGGGTGGGGAGGGAACACTGAAGCTTTCTTT
- TRBJ2-2 - TRBV11-3 CASSLVGGEFTGELFF TGTGCCAGCAGCTTAGTTGGAGGGGAATTCACCGGGGAGCTGTTTTTT
- TRBJ2-7 - TRBV10-3 CAISWDSQAEQYF TGTGCCATCAGCTGGGACTCACAGGCGGAGCAGTACTTC
- TRBJ2-7 TRBD1 TRBV5-4 CASSSVGDRDPYEQYF TGTGCCAGCAGCTCTGTCGGGGACAGGGACCCCTACGAGCAGTACTTC
- TRBJ1-3 - TRBV5-1 CASSLDTGQGNTIYF TGCGCCAGCAGCTTGGATACGGGGCAGGGAAACACCATATATTTT
- TRBJ1-1 - TRBV3-1/TRBV3-2 CASSQEGGLNTEAFF TGTGCCAGCAGCCAAGAAGGGGGGCTGAACACTGAAGCTTTCTTT
- TRBJ2-5 TRBD1 TRBV7-9 CASTGKGQPQETQYF TGTGCCAGCACGGGAAAGGGACAGCCCCAAGAGACCCAGTACTTC
- TRBJ1-2 TRBD1 TRBV2 CASSVGQGGDGYTF TGTGCCAGCAGTGTCGGACAGGGGGGGGATGGCTACACCTTC
- TRBJ2-7 - TRBV7-9 CASSLVEEQYF TGTGCCAGCAGCTTAGTGGAGGAGCAGTACTTC
- TRBJ2-5 TRBD1 TRBV9 CASSGGQGAGETQYF TGTGCCAGCAGCGGTGGACAGGGGGCCGGGGAGACCCAGTACTTC
- TRBJ1-5 TRBD1 TRBV29-1 CSVGGGSNQPQHF TGCAGCGTTGGAGGGGGCAGCAATCAGCCCCAGCATTTT
- TRBJ1-6 - TRBV4-1 CASSQGSLANSPLHF TGCGCCAGCAGCCAAGGATCATTAGCAAATTCACCCCTCCACTTT
- TRBJ2-1 TRBD2 TRBV2 CASSARASFLAGVIDNEQFF TGTGCCAGCAGTGCCCGCGCATCTTTCTTAGCGGGAGTTATCGACAATGAGCAGTTCTTC
- TRBJ2-7 - TRBV30 CAWSGVREYEQYF TGTGCCTGGAGTGGAGTTAGGGAGTACGAGCAGTACTTC
- TRBJ2-2 - TRBV28 CASREGTTGELFF TGTGCCAGCAGAGAAGGGACTACCGGGGAGCTGTTTTTT
- TRBJ2-3 TRBD2 TRBV29-1 CSVFSASGSHGDTQYF TGCAGCGTTTTCTCTGCTAGCGGGAGTCACGGAGATACGCAGTATTTT
- TRBJ2-3 TRBD2 TRBV28 CASSSAGTSEPDTQYF TGTGCCAGCAGTTCCGCCGGGACTAGTGAACCGGATACGCAGTATTTT
- TRBJ1-4 - TRBV24-1 CATSALAQGGEEKLFF TGTGCCACCAGTGCCCTGGCCCAGGGAGGAGAAGAAAAACTGTTTTTT
- TRBJ1-1 TRBD1 TRBV2 CATLARDRSSTEAFF TGTGCCACCCTCGCCCGGGACAGATCTAGCACTGAAGCTTTCTTT
once TRBJ2-2 - TRBV10-1 CASSNIRENTGELFF TGCGCCAGCAGTAACATCCGGGAGAACACCGGGGAGCTGTTTTTT
- TRBJ1-2 - TRBV20-1 CSASGLYGYTF TGCAGTGCTAGTGGTCTTTATGGCTACACCTTC
- TRBJ2-3 TRBD2 TRBV2 CASSDWSGITDTQYF TGTGCCAGCAGTGACTGGAGCGGGATCACAGATACGCAGTATTTT
- TRBJ1-6 - TRBV11-3 CASSPHEQGYNSPLHF TGTGCCAGCAGCCCCCACGAACAGGGATATAATTCACCCCTCCACTTT
- TRBJ1-2 - TRBV6-5 CASSYEWAGYYGYTF TGTGCCAGCAGTTACGAATGGGCTGGTTACTATGGCTACACCTTC
- TRBJ1-5 TRBD1 TRBV7-8 CASSLQGGEGQPQHF TGTGCCAGCAGCTTACAGGGGGGCGAGGGACAGCCCCAGCATTTT
- TRBJ2-2 - TRBV11-2 CASSLYTGTGELFF TGTGCCAGCAGCCTATACACGGGGACCGGGGAGCTGTTTTTT